Reported below is one T cell receptor beta chain. The antigen it binds to is not known. No base qualities exist here, and no much larger clone lies one base off it. Each donor gave one peripheral blood draw, averaging approximately 0.12 L, which was collected into heparinised tubes. Naive, central memory, regulatory and stem cell-like memory CD4+ T cells were sorted on a BD FACSAria II using a panel including CD45RO, CCR7, CD25, CD127, CD95 and CD27. All sorted populations exceeded 95% purity. PBMCs were isolated immediately by Lymphoprep density gradient centrifugation and stained directly without culture. Samples were stained and sorted in pairs, with one healthy donor and one patient per experiment, so that batch effects were minimized. This specimen belongs to a study of beta chain features in type 1 diabetes (dated by TCRdb to the late 2010s). With respect to the entire study: Mean age, gender distribution, total cell number and subset yield did not differ between patients and healthy donors. A total of some 110 million sorted cells were examined across all samples, and a strong correlation was observed between cell number per subset and RNA yield. The study compared TCRB repertoires of sorted circulating CD4+ T cell subsets between recently diagnosed type 1 diabetes patients and matched healthy donors. Naive and central memory subsets were obtained from all 28 donors, but regulatory and stem cell-like memory subsets were isolated from only 8 patients and roughly eight healthy donors. Summary of the overall study and its limitations: A moderate but significant shortening of TCRB CDR3 length was observed in type 1 diabetes patients in all four CD4+ subsets. Because cDNA rather than genomic DNA was sequenced, highly expressing activated cells could have been over-represented, although no difference in activation and CD3 levels was found between groups. Fewer insertions and more nucleotide deletions at VDJ recombination sites were observed in patients with type 1 diabetes, implying thymic rearrangement abnormalities. Naive, central memory and regulatory TCRB repertoires appeared to be more alike among patients than among healthy donors. Because small numbers of individuals were included in the HLA sub-analyses, any influence of HLA type on TCRB rearrangement was left unresolved. PCR might favor shorter templates, but patient and control samples were amplified and corrected together, so any skew would affect both groups equally.

The entire amount of isolated RNA was reverse transcribed using the High Capacity cDNA Reverse Transcription Kit, so the sequenced TCRB transcripts were expressed ones. Naive, central memory and regulatory T cell samples underwent deep immunoSEQ sequencing, averaging about 3.5 million total reads per sample. After sorted cells were lysed in RLT buffer, RNA was extracted with DNase-treated RNeasy Micro or Mini kits, with the choice depending on cell number. To prevent cross-contamination, each cell subset was processed individually, whereas patient and healthy donor samples were processed jointly. The immunoSEQ multiplex PCR was used to amplify TCRB sequences from cDNA, generating 87-bp fragments that spanned the CDR3 region. Sequencing of the amplicons was done on the Illumina HiSeq platform. The authors processed their data as follows. Synthetic template baselines were used to correct PCR bias computationally, reads within Hamming distance 2 were collapsed together, and singletons that could not be merged were discarded. Reads were aligned to IMGT to assign V, D and J genes, CDR3 length, and insertions or deletions at six rearrangement sites. Within each subset, clonotype counts were normalized to sorted cell number, and only after that were true diversity and Gini coefficients computed with the tcR R package. The overlap coefficient, calculated on TCRB nucleotide sequences, was used to quantify repertoire sharing. Out-of-frame TCRB sequences from naive cells were analyzed to stand in for the pre-selection repertoire. The immuneACCESS repertoire file appears here via TCRdb, limited to in-frame rearrangements. These files lack a portion of the clones; in checked studies, under half of the deficit traces to unresolved V genes, and the cause of the others is not known. V, J and clone size were drawn from that table, and D and trimming were deduced from the DNA. This sample has 240,000 or so clones in its table, and about a fifth of those were observed once. Roughly 0.028% of the sample is taken by the ten largest.

The germline V gene gives CDR1 as SGDLS and CDR2 as YYNGEE. Spanning cysteine to phenylalanine, the CDR3 consists of 14 amino acids. Of all the DNA, just the CDR3 is kept, 42 bases in frame from base 1. Clipping removes 1 base from V and 5 bases from J, with 0 as the unmatched junction base count. In this chain, TRBV9 is recombined with TRBJ2-2; the junction holds 9 bases that match TRBD2. This TCR was recovered from a woman in her thirties or forties with type 1 diabetes. Sequenced input: naive CD4+ T cells from blood. Explained via the paper, the cell subset or site label denotes: true naive CD4+ T cells. The sequenced DNA: TGTGCCAGCAGCGTACTAGCGGGGACCGGGGAGCTGTTTTTT. Protein translation: CASSVLAGTGELFF.